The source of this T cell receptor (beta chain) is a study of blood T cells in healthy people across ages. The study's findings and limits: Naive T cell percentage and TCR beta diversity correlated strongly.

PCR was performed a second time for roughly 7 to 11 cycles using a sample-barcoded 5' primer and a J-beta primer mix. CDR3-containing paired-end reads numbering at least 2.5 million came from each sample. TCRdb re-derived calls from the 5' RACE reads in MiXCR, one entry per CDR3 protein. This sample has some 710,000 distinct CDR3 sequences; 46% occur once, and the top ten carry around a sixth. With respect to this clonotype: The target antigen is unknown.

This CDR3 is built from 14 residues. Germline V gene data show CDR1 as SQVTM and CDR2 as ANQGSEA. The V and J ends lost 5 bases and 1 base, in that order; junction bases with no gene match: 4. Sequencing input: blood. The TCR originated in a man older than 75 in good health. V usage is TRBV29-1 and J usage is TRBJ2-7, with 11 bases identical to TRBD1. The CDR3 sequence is CSVTGTGGSYEQYF. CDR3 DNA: TGCAGCGTTACCGGGACAGGGGGTTCCTACGAGCAGTACTTC.